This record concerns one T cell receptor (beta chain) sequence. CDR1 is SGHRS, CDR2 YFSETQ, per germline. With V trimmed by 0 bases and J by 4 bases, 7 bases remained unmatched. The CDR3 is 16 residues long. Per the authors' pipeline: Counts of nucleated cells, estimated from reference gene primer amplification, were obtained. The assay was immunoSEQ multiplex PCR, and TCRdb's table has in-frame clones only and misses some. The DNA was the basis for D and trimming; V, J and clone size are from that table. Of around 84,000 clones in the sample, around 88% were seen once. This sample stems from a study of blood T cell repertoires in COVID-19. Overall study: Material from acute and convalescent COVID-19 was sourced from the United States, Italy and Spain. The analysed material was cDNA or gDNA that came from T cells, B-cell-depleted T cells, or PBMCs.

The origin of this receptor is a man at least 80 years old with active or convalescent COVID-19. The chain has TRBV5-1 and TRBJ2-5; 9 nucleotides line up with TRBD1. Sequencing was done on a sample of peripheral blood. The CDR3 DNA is TGCGCCAGCAGCTTGGAGGGACAGGGTGGACCAGAGACCCAGTACTTC. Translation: CASSLEGQGGPETQYF.